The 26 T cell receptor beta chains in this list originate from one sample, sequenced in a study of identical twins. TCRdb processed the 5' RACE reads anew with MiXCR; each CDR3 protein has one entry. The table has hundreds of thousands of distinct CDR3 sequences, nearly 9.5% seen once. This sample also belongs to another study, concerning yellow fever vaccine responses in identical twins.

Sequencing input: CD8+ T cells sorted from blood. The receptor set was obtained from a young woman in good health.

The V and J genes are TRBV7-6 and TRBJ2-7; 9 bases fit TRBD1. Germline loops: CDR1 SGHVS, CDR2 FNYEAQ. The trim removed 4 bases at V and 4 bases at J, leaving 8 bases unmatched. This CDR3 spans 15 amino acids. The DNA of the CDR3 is TGTGCCAGCAGCTCCCCCGGGACAGGGCTGTACGAGCAGTACTTC. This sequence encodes CASSSPGTGLYEQYF.

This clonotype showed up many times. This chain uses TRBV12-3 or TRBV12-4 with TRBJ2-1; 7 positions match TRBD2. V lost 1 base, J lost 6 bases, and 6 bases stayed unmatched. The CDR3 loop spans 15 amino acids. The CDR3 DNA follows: TGTGCCAGCAGTTTAGGGGAGGGCCTCCGCAATGAGCAGTTCTTC. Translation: CASSLGEGLRNEQFF.

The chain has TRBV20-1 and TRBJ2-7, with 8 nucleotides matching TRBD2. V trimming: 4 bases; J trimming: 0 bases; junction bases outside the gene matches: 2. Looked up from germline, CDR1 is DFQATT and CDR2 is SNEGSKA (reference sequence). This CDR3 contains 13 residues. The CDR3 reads CSAISGDSYEQYF. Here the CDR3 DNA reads TGCAGTGCTATTAGCGGGGACTCCTACGAGCAGTACTTC.

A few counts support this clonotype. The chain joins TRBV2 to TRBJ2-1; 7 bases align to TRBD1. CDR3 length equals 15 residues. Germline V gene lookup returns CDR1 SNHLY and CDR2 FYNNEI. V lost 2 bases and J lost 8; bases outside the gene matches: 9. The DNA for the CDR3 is TGTGCCAGCAGTGAATGGGCAGGGGGAATCTATGAGCAGTTCTTC. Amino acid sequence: CASSEWAGGIYEQFF.

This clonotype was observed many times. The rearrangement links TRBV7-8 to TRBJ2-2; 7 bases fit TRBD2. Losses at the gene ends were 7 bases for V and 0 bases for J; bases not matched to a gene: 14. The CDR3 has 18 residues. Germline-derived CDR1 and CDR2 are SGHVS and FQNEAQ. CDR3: CASTSLPTSASNTGELFF. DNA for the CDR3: TGTGCCAGCACCTCTCTGCCCACTAGCGCCTCGAACACCGGGGAGCTGTTTTTT.

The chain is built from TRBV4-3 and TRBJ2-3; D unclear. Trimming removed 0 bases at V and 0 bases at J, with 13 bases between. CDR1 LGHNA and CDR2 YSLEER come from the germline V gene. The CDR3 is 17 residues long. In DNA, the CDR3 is TGCGCCAGCAGCCAAGATCGGGCACCCTCTAGCACAGATACGCAGTATTTT. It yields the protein CASSQDRAPSSTDTQYF.

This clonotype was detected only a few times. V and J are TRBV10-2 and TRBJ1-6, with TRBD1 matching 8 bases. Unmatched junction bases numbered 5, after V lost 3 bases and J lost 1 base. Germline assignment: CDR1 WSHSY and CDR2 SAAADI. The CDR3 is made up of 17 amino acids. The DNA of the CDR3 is TGCGCCAGCAGTGACCCAGGGGGCCTATCCTATAATTCACCCCTCCACTTT. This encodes CASSDPGGLSYNSPLHF.

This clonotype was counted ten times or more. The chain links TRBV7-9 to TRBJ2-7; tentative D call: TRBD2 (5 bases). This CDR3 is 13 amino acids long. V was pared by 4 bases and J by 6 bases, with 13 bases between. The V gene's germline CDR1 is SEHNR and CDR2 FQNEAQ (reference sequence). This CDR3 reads CASSSPGDSEQYF. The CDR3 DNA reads TGTGCCAGCAGCTCCCCCGGGGATAGCGAGCAGTACTTC.

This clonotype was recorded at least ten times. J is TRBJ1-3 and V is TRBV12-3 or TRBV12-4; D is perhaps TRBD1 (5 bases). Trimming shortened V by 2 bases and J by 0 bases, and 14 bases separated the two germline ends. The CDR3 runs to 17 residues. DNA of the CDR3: TGTGCCAGCAGTTTATGGTTAGGGGAATACTCTGGAAACACCATATATTTT. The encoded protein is CASSLWLGEYSGNTIYF.

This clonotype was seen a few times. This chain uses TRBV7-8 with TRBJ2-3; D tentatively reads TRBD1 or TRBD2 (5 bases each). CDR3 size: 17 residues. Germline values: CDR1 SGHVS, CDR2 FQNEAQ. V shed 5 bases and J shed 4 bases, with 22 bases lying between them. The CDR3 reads CASSPHDQGRDADTQYF. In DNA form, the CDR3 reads TGTGCCAGCAGCCCACACGACCAGGGAAGGGACGCAGATACGCAGTATTTT.

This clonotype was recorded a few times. In DNA, the CDR3 is TGTGCCACCAGTGAGTGGACTAGCGGGGACACAGATACGCAGTATTTT. It translates to CATSEWTSGDTDTQYF. This chain links TRBV24-1 with TRBJ2-3; the match to TRBD2 covers 12 bases. The length of the CDR3 is 16 residues. The V and J ends lost 4 bases and 2 bases, in that order; junction bases with no gene match: 3. Germline-derived CDR1 and CDR2 are KGHDR and SFDVKD.

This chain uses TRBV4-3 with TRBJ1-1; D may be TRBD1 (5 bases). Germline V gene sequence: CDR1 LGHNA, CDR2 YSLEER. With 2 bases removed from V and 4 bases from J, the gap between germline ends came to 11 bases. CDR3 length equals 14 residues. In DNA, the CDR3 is TGCGCCAGCAGCCAAACTGGGGGTGCCACTGAAGCTTTCTTT. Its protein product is CASSQTGGATEAFF.

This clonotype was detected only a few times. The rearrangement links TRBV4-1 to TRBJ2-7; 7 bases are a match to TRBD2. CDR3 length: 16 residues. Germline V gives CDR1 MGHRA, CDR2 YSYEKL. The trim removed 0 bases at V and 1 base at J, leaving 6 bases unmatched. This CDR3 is CASSQDYGEGSYEQYF. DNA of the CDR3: TGCGCCAGCAGCCAAGACTACGGGGAGGGGTCCTACGAGCAGTACTTC.

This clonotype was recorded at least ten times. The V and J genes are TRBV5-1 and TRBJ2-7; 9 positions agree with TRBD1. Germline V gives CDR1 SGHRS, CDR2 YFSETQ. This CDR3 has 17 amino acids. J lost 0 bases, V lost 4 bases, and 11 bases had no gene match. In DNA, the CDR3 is TGCGCCAGCAGCCCCGGGACAGGGAGTATCGCCTCCTACGAGCAGTACTTC. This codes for CASSPGTGSIASYEQYF.

CDR3 nucleotides: TGCGCCAGCTGCTGGACCGACGGATACGAGCAGTACTTC. It is translated as CASCWTDGYEQYF. The chain couples TRBV5-1 to TRBJ2-7; no clear D gene. Germline assignment: CDR1 SGHRS and CDR2 YFSETQ. CDR3 length: 13 residues. Trimming took off 7 bases at V and 4 bases at J, with 15 bases between the two ends.

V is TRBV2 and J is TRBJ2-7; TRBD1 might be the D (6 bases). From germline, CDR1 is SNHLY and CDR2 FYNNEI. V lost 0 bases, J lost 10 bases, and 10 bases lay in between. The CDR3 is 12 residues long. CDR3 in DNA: TGTGCCAGCAGTGAAGCGGGACAAATACAGTACTTC. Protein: CASSEAGQIQYF.

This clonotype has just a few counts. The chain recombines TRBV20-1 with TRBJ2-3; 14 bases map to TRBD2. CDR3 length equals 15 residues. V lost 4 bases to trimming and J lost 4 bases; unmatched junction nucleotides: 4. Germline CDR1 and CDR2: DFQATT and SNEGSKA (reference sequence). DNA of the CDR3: TGCAGTGCTATGGGACTAGCGGGGGTATCAGATACGCAGTATTTT. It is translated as CSAMGLAGVSDTQYF.

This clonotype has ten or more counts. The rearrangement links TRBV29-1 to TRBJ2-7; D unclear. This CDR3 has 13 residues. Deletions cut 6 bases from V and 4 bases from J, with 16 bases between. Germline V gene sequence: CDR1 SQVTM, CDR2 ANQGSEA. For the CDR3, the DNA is TGCAGCGTACAGTGGTCAAGCTCGTACGAGCAGTACTTC. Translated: CSVQWSSSYEQYF.

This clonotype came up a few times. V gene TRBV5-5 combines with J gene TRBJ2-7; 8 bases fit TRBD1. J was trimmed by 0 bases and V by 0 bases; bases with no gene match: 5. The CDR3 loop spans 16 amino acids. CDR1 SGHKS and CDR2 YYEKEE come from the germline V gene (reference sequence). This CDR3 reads CASSLEGQESSYEQYF. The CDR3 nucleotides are TGTGCCAGCAGCTTGGAGGGACAGGAAAGCTCCTACGAGCAGTACTTC.

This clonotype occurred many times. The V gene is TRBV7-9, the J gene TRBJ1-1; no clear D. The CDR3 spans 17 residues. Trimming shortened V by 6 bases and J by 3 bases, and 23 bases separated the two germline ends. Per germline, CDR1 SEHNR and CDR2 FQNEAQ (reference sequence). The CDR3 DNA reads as TGTGCCAGCAGAAACGAGAGGGCAGCAGAAAAGGACACTGAAGCTTTCTTT. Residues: CASRNERAAEKDTEAFF.

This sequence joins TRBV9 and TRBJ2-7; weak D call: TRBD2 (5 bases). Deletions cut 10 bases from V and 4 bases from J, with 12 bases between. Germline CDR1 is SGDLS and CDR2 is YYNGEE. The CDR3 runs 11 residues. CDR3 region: CAGGGRYEQYF. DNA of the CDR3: TGTGCCGGCGGAGGACGTTACGAGCAGTACTTC.

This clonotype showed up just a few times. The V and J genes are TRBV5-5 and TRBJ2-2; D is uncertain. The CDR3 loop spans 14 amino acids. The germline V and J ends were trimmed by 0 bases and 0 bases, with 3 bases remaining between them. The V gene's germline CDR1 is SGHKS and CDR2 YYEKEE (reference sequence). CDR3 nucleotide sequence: TGTGCCAGCAGCTTGGAGGCGAACACCGGGGAGCTGTTTTTT. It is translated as CASSLEANTGELFF. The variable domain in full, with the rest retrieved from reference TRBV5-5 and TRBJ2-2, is DAGVTQSPTHLIKTRGQQVTLRCSPISGHKSVSWYQQVLGQGPQFIFQYYEKEERGRGNFPDRFSARQFPNYSSELNVNALLLGDSALYLCASSLEANTGELFFGEGSRLTVL.

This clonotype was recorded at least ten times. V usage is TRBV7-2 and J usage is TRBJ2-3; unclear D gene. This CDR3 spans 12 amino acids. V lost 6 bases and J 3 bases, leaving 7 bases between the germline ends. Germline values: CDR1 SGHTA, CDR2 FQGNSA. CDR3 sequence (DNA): TGTGCCAGCAGAGGGCTTACAGATACGCAGTATTTT. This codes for CASRGLTDTQYF.

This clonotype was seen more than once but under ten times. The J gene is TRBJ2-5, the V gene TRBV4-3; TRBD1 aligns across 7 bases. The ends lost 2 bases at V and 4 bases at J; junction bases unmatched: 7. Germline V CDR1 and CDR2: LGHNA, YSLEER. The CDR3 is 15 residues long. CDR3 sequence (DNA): TGCGCCAGCAGCCAATCGACAGGGATTGGAGAGACCCAGTACTTC. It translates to CASSQSTGIGETQYF.

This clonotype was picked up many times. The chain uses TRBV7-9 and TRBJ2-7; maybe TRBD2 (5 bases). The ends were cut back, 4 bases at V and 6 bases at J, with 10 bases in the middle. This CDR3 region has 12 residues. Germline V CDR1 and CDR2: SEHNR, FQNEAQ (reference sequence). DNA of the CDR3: TGTGCCAGCAGCTCCACTAGGCCCGAGCAGTACTTC. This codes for CASSSTRPEQYF.

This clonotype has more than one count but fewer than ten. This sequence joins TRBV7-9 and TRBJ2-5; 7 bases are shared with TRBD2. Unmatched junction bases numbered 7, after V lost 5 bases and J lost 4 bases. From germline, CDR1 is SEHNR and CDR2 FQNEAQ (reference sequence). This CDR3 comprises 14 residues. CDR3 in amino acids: CASSVTSAPETQYF. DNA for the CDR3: TGTGCCAGCAGCGTTACTAGCGCCCCAGAGACCCAGTACTTC.